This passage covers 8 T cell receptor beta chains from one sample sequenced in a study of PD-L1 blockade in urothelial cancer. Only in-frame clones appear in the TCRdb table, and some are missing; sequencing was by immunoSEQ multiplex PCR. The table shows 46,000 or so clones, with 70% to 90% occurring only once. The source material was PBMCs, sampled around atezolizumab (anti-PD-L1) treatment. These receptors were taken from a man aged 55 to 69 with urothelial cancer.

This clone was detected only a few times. CDR3 residues: CASSPGTRVYNEQFF. DNA of the CDR3: TGTGCCAGCAGTCCCGGGACTAGGGTGTACAATGAGCAGTTCTTC. The V gene is TRBV6-5, the J gene TRBJ2-1; 8 bases match TRBD2. The CDR3 has 15 amino acids. Germline CDR1 reads MNHEY; CDR2 reads SVGAGI. With V trimmed by 5 bases and J by 4 bases, 7 bases remained unmatched.

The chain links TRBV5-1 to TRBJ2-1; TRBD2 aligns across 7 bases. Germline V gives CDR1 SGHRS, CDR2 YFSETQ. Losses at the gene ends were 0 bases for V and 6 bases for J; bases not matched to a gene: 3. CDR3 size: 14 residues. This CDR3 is CASSLGLAVNEQFF. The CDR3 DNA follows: TGCGCCAGCAGCTTGGGGCTAGCGGTCAATGAGCAGTTCTTC. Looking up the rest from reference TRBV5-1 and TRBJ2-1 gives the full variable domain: KAGVTQTPRYLIKTRGQQVTLSCSPISGHRSVSWYQQTPGQGLQFLFEYFSETQRNKGNFPGRFSGRQFSNSRSEMNVSTLELGDSALYLCASSLGLAVNEQFFGPGTRLTVL.

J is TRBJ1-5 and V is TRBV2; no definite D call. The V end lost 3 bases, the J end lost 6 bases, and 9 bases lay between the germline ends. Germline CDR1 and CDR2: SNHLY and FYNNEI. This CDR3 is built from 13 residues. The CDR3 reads CASSDREGQPQHF. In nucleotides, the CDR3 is TGTGCCAGCAGTGATAGGGAGGGTCAGCCCCAGCATTTT.

CDR3 DNA sequence: TGTGCCAGCGGCCTTTGGGGAGAGAACACTGAAGCTTTCTTT. This gives the protein CASGLWGENTEAFF. This chain connects TRBV28 to TRBJ1-1, with D unresolved. This CDR3 contains 14 residues. Germline values: CDR1 MDHEN, CDR2 SYDVKM. Trimming took 8 bases from V and 1 from J, leaving 14 bases between them.

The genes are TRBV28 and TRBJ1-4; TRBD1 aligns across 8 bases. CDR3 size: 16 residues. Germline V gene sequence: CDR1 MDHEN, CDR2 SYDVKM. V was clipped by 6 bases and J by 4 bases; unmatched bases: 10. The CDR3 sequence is CASRIFPGQDNEKLFF. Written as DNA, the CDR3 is TGTGCCAGCAGAATCTTCCCGGGACAGGATAATGAAAAACTGTTTTTT.

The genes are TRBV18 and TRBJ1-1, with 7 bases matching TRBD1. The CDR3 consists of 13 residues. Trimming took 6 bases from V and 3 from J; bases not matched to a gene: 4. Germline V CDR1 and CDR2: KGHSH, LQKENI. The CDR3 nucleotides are TGTGCCAGCTCTCCTACAGGGGACACTGAAGCTTTCTTT. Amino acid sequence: CASSPTGDTEAFF.

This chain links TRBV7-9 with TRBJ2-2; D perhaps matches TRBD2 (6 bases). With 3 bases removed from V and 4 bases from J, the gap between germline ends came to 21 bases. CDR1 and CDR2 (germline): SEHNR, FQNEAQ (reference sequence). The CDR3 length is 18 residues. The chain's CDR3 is CASSLLPTTGRITGELFF. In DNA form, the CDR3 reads TGTGCCAGCAGCTTGCTTCCTACAACCGGGAGAATCACCGGGGAGCTGTTTTTT.

The CDR3 protein is CASSLAYRGYGNSPLHF. DNA of the CDR3: TGTGCCAGCAGCTTAGCTTACAGGGGATATGGTAATTCACCCCTCCACTTT. This sequence joins TRBV7-4 and TRBJ1-6; 7 bases agree with TRBD1. Germline assignment: CDR1 SGHVT and CDR2 SQSDAQ. This CDR3 is built from 17 residues. J lost 6 bases, V lost 0 bases, and 8 bases had no gene match.